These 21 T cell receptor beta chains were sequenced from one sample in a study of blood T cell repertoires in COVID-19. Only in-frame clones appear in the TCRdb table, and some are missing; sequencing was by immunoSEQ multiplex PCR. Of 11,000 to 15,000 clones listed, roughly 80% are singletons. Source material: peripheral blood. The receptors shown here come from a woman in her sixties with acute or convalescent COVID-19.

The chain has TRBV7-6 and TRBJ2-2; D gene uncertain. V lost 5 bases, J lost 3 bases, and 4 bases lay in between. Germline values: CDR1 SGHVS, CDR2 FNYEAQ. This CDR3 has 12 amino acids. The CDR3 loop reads CASSPYTGELFF. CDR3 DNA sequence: TGTGCCAGCAGCCCGTACACCGGGGAGCTGTTTTTT.

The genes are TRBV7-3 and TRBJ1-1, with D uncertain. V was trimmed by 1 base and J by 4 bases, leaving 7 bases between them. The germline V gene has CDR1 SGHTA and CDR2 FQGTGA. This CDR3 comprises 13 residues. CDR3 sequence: CASSLILGTEAFF. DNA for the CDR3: TGTGCCAGCAGCTTAATTCTCGGCACTGAAGCTTTCTTT.

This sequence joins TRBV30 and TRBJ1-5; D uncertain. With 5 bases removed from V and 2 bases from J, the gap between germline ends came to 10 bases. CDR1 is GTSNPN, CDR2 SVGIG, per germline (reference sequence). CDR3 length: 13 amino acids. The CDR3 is CAWGEKGNQPQHF. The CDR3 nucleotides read TGTGCCTGGGGGGAGAAAGGCAATCAGCCCCAGCATTTT.

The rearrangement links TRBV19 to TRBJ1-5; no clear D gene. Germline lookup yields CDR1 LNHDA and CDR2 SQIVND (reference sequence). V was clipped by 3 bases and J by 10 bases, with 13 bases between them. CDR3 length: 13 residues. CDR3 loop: CASSMGESSPQHF. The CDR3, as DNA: TGTGCCAGTAGTATGGGAGAATCCTCCCCCCAGCATTTT.

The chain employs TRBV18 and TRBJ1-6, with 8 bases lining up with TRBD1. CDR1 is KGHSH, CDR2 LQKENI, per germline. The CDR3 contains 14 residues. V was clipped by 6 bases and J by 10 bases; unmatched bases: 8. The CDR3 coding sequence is TGTGCCAGCTCTCCAGGGGGCGTAGGCTCACCCCTCCACTTT. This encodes CASSPGGVGSPLHF.

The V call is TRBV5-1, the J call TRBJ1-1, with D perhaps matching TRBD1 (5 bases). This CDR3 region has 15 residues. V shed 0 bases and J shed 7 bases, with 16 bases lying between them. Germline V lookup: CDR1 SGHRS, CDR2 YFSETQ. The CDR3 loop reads CASSLASGLPREAFF. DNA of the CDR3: TGCGCCAGCAGCTTGGCCTCGGGACTGCCGCGTGAAGCTTTCTTT.

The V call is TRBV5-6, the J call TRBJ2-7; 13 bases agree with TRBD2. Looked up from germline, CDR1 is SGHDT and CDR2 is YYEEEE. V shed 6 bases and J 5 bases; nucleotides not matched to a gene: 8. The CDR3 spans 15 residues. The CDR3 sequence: CASKLAGGPRDEQYF. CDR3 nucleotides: TGTGCCAGCAAACTAGCGGGAGGGCCCAGGGACGAGCAGTACTTC. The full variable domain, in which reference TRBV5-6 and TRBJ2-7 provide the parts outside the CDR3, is DAGVTQSPTHLIKTRGQQVTLRCSPKSGHDTVSWYQQALGQGPQFIFQYYEEEERQRGNFPDRFSGHQFPNYSSELNVNALLLGDSALYLCASKLAGGPRDEQYFGPGTRLTVT.

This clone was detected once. This chain's CDR3 is CATSDWGTRGLNEQFF. The CDR3 region has the DNA TGTGCCACCAGTGATTGGGGGACTAGGGGTTTGAATGAGCAGTTCTTC. The genes are TRBV24-1 and TRBJ2-1; 8 nucleotides agree with TRBD2. After removal of 2 bases from V and 7 bases from J, the junction contained 9 bases not matched to a gene. Germline V gives CDR1 KGHDR, CDR2 SFDVKD. The CDR3 runs 16 residues.

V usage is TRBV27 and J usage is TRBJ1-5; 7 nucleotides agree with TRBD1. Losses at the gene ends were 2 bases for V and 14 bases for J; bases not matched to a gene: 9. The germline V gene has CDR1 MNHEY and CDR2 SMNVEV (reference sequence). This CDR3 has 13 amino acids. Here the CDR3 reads CASSLQGGGEEHF. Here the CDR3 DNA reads TGTGCCAGCAGTTTACAGGGGGGCGGGGAAGAGCATTTT.

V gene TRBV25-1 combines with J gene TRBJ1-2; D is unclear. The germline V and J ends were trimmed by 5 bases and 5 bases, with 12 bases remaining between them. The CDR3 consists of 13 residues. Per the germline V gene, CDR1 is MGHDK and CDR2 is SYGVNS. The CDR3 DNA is TGTGCCAGCAGTAGCGTAACCTCATATGGCTACACCTTC. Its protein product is CASSSVTSYGYTF.

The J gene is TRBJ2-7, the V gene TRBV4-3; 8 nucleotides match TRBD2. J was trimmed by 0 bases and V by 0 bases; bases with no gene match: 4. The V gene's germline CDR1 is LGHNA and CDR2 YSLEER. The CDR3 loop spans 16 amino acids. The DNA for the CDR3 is TGCGCCAGCAGCCAAGAGAGCGGGAGTCCCTCCTACGAGCAGTACTTC. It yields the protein CASSQESGSPSYEQYF.

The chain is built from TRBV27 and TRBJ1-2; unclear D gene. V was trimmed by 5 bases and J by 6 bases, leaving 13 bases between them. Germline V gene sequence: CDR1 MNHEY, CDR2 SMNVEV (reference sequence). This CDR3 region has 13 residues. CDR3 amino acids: CASSPLAAHGYTF. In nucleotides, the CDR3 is TGTGCCAGCAGTCCCCTCGCAGCGCATGGCTACACCTTC.

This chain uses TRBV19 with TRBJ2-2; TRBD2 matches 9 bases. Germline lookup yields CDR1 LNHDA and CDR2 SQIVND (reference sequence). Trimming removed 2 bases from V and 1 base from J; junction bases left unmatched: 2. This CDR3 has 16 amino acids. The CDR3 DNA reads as TGTGCCAGTAGTATAAGTAGCGGGGGGAACACCGGGGAGCTGTTTTTT. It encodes CASSISSGGNTGELFF.

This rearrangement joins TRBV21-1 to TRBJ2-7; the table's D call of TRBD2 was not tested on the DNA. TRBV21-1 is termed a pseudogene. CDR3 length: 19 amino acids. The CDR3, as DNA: TGTGCCAGCAGCAAAAGGAGGGGGGCTAGCGGGAGGGCCGAGGGCGAGCAGTACTTC. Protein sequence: CASSKRRGASGRAEGEQYF.

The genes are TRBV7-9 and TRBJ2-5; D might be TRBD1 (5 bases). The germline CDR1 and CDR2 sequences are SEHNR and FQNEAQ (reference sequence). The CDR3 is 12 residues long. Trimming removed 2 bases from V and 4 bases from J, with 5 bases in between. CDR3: CASSLRGETQYF. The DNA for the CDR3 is TGTGCCAGCAGCTTAAGGGGAGAGACCCAGTACTTC. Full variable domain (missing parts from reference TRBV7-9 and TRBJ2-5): DTGVSQNPRHKITKRGQNVTFRCDPISEHNRLYWYRQTLGQGPEFLTYFQNEAQLEKSRLLSDRFSAERPKGSFSTLEIQRTEQGDSAMYLCASSLRGETQYFGPGTRLLVL.

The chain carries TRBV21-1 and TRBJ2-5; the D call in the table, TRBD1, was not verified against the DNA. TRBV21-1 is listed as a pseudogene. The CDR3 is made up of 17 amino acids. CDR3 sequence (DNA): TGTGCCAGCAGATATTCACGACAGGGGCAAGAGGAAGAGACCCAGTACTTC. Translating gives CASRYSRQGQEEETQYF.

The CDR3: CSVHRSTDTQYF. The CDR3 nucleotides read TGCAGCGTCCACCGGAGCACAGATACGCAGTATTTT. The chain uses TRBV29-1 and TRBJ2-3; D unclear. Trimming removed 6 bases from V and 0 bases from J, with 7 bases in between. The CDR3 totals 12 residues. Germline CDR1 reads SQVTM; CDR2 reads ANQGSEA.

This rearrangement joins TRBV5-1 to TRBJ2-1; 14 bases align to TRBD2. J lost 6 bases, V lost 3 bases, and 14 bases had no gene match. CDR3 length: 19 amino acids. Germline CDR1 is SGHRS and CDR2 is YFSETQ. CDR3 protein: CASSSETSGRALYSNEQFF. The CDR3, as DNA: TGCGCCAGCAGCTCTGAGACTAGCGGGAGGGCCCTGTATAGCAATGAGCAGTTCTTC.

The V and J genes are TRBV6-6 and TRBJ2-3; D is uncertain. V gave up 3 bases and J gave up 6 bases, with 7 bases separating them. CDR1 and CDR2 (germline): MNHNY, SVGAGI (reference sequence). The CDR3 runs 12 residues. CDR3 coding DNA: TGTGCCAGCAGTTATCTTCTGGATACGCAGTATTTT. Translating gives CASSYLLDTQYF.

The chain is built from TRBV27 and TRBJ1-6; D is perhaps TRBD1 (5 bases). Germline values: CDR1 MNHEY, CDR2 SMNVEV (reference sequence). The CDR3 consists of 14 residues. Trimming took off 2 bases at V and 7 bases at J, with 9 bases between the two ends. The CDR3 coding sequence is TGTGCCAGCAGTTTAGGGGACTCCAATTCACCCCTCCACTTT. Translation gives CASSLGDSNSPLHF.

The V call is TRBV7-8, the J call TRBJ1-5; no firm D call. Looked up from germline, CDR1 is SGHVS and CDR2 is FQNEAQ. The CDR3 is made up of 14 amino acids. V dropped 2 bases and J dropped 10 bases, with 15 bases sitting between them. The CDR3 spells CASSLLQHNVPQHF. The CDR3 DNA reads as TGTGCCAGCAGCTTACTACAGCACAACGTCCCCCAGCATTTT.